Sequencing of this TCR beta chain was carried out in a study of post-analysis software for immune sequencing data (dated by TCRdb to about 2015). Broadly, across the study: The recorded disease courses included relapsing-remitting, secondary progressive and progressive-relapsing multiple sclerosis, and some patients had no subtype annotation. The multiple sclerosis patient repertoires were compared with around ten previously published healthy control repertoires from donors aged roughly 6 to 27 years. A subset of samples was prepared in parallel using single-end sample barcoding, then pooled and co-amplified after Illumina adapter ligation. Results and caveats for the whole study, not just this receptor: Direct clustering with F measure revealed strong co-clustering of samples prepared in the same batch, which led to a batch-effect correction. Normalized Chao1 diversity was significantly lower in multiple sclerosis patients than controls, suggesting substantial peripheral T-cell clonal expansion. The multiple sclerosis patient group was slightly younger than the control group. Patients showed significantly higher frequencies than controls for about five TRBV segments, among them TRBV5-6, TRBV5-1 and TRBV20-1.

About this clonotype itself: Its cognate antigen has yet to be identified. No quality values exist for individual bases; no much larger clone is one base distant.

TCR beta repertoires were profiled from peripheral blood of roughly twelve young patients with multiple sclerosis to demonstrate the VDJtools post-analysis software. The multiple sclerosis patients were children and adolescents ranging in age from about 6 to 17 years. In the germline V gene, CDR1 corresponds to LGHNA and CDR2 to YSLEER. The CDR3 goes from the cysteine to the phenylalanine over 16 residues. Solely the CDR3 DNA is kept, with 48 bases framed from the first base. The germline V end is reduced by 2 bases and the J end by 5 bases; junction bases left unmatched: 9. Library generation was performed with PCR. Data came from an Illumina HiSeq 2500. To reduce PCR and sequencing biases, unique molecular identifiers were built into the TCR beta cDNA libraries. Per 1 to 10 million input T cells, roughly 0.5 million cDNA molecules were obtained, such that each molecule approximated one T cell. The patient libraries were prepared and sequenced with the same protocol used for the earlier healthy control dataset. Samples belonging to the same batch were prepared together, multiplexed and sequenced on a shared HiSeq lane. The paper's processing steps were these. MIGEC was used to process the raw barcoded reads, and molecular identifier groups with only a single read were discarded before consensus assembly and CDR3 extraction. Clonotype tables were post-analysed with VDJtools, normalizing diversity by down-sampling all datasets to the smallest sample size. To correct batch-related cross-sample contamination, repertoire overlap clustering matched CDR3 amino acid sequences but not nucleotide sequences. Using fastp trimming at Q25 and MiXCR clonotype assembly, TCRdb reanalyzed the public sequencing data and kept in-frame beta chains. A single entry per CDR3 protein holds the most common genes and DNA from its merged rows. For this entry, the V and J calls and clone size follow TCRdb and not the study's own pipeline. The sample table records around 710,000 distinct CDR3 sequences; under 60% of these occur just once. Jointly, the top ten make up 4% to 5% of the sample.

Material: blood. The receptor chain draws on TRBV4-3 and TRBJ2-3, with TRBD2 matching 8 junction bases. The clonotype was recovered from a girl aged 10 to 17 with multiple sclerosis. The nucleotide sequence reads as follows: TGCGCCAGCAGCCAACCGGGACTAGGGGCGGGAGATACGCAGTATTTT. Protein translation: CASSQPGLGAGDTQYF.